This TCR beta chain was documented in a study of blood T cell repertoires in COVID-19. Study-level background: PBMCs, B-cell-depleted T cells, or T cells provided the cDNA or gDNA that made up the material.

V was shortened by 0 bases and J by 5 bases, with 18 bases between the two germline ends. This CDR3 contains 17 residues. Germline V lookup: CDR1 MGHRA, CDR2 YSYEKL. Participants were aged roughly 18 to 95 years, lived in 24 US areas, and enrolled virtually. Clinical history reported by participants formed the basis on which cohorts were assigned. Donors in Cohort 3 counted as recovered after two negative PCRs, clearance, or symptom resolution. This table comes from immunoSEQ multiplex PCR, and its TCRdb copy is limited to in-frame clones, with some not included. The sample holds around 450,000 clones, roughly 90% seen once.

The rearrangement uses TRBV4-1 and TRBJ2-3, with D perhaps TRBD2 (5 bases). The TCR originated in a woman between 18 and 29 years old who had recovered from COVID-19. The material sequenced was PBMCs or T cells enriched from blood (not recorded which). The CDR3, as DNA: TGCGCCAGCAGCCAAGATCTGCCGAGCGGCCCCTTAGATACGCAGTATTTT. As protein: CASSQDLPSGPLDTQYF.